The clone carrying this T cell receptor beta chain was counted at least ten times. Its antigen is unknown. This sample is drawn from a study of T cells in Graves' hyperthyroidism and ophthalmopathy. Uncontrolled infection, other autoimmune disease, pregnancy and lactation each barred patients from inclusion. PBMCs came from roughly 10 ml fresh peripheral blood. Regions amplified from RNA transcripts were the TCR beta CDR3 regions. Using the HTBI primer set, a first-round RT-PCR was run on the TCR CDR3. One entry per CDR3 protein, called by TCRdb with MiXCR from the multiplex PCR reads. The sample lists 400,000 to 450,000 distinct CDR3 sequences; over 12% were seen once. Study observations and caveats: Most thyroid-expanded clonotypes above 0.001 were also found in blood. Using 13 V-J features, a model discriminated ophthalmopathy from stable hyperthyroidism.

The CDR3 is made up of 15 amino acids. Deletions cut 3 bases from V and 1 base from J, with 13 bases between. From germline, CDR1 is DFQATT and CDR2 SNEGSKA (reference sequence). Sequenced: blood. The source is a man aged 18 to 30 with Graves' ophthalmopathy. The rearrangement uses TRBV20-1 and TRBJ2-1; D remains ambiguous. The CDR3 sequence: CSARDEELSYNEQFF. In DNA form, the CDR3 reads TGCAGTGCTAGGGACGAGGAATTGTCCTACAATGAGCAGTTCTTC.